This T cell receptor (beta chain) was observed in a study of cytomegalovirus exposure and HLA in healthy donors. Study-wide background: Earlier findings included roughly 120 million unique TCR beta sequences obtained from about 180 million T cells. Membership in the Caucasian-associated ancestry cluster was found for 81% of approximately 430 genotyped donors.

The study, taken as a whole, reports: In vitro testing confirmed three CMV-associated chains as specific for CMV antigens. TCR beta chain V- and J-gene trimming was linked, in a later analysis, to a missense variant in DCLRE1C.

With respect to this clone: What it binds is not known.

Germline assignment: CDR1 LGHNA and CDR2 YNFKEQ. The CDR3 has 17 amino acids. The PCR made use of 60 Vbeta and 13 Jbeta primers. Clones were sequenced by immunoSEQ multiplex PCR, and TCRdb holds only the in-frame ones, with some missing. The repertoire consists of around 150,000 clones, with about 81% occurring once and the leading ten covering roughly 0.99%. The source is a girl aged 2-10 years in good health and CMV-seropositive. Sequencing was done on a sample of PBMCs. V gene TRBV4-2 combines with J gene TRBJ2-5; 12 nucleotides match TRBD2. Judging by the DNA end, TRBJ2-7 fits better; the J call may be wrong. This chain's CDR3 is CASSQDLLAGGSYEQYF. CDR3 DNA: TGTGCCAGCAGCCAAGATCTCCTAGCGGGAGGGTCCTACGAGCAGTACTTC.